This is a list of T cell receptor beta chains from one sample in a study of T cells in localized non-small cell lung cancer. Clones were sequenced by immunoSEQ multiplex PCR, and TCRdb holds only the in-frame ones, with some missing. The profile shows 25,000 to 30,000 clones, around 90% of them singletons. Sequenced here: peripheral blood, sampled before any cancer treatment. These receptors originate from a woman aged 18-55 years with stage I lung adenocarcinoma. CDR3s include the opening cysteine and the closing phenylalanine or tryptophan. The order of the fields is V gene, J gene, CDR3 protein.

v_gene: TRBV29-1; j_gene: TRBJ1-2; CDR3aa: CSVEYSKRGYTF
v_gene: TRBV4-3; j_gene: TRBJ2-7; CDR3aa: CASSQRTIVDEQYF
v_gene: TRBV18; j_gene: TRBJ2-1; CDR3aa: CASSPDRVVYNEQFF
v_gene: TRBV5-1; j_gene: TRBJ2-7; CDR3aa: CASSQRTGGGEQYF
v_gene: TRBV27; j_gene: TRBJ2-1; CDR3aa: CASSRSGGSSYNEQFF
v_gene: TRBV4-1; j_gene: TRBJ1-1; CDR3aa: CASSPSQGRNTEAFF
v_gene: TRBV5-1; j_gene: TRBJ2-7; CDR3aa: CASSLGGTTYEQYF
v_gene: TRBV28; j_gene: TRBJ1-2; CDR3aa: CASTPDLGYYGYTF
v_gene: TRBV7-3; j_gene: TRBJ2-2; CDR3aa: CASSLGGQLTGELFF
v_gene: TRBV10-3; j_gene: TRBJ1-2; CDR3aa: CAISESTRGYTF
v_gene: TRBV7-9; j_gene: TRBJ1-1; CDR3aa: CASSSQGGMNTEAFF
v_gene: TRBV7-3; j_gene: TRBJ2-1; CDR3aa: CASSHTSDEQFF
v_gene: TRBV1; j_gene: TRBJ2-7; CDR3aa: CTSSPYYWGTYEQYF
v_gene: TRBV28; j_gene: TRBJ2-7; CDR3aa: CASSTPREQYF
v_gene: TRBV18; j_gene: TRBJ2-1; CDR3aa: CASSPPNYNEQFF
v_gene: TRBV4-1; j_gene: TRBJ2-7; CDR3aa: CASSLLNDARSSYEQYF
v_gene: TRBV11-3; j_gene: TRBJ1-4; CDR3aa: CASSSSYSEGGRREKLFF
v_gene: TRBV29-1; j_gene: TRBJ2-7; CDR3aa: CSVPGQGLNEQYF
v_gene: TRBV6-1; j_gene: TRBJ2-1; CDR3aa: CASSKGPLAGFYNEQFF
v_gene: TRBV2; j_gene: TRBJ2-2; CDR3aa: CASRSGTGSGELFF
v_gene: TRBV18; j_gene: TRBJ1-3; CDR3aa: CASSPSVGPFSGNTIYF
v_gene: TRBV30; j_gene: TRBJ1-2; CDR3aa: CAWSVGPNYGYTF
v_gene: TRBV6-6; j_gene: TRBJ1-5; CDR3aa: CASSYKAGQQPQHF
v_gene: TRBV13; j_gene: TRBJ2-1; CDR3aa: CASSYLNSGRARNEQFF
v_gene: TRBV11-2; j_gene: TRBJ1-2; CDR3aa: CASSPDRGRGYTF